This T cell receptor beta chain was identified during a study of Ad26.COV2.S vaccination and SARS-CoV-2 variants. As for the study in general: Ad26.COV2.S shots went into the muscle once or twice, 56 days apart.

The V gene end was trimmed by 3 bases and the J gene end by 2 bases; junction bases not matched to a gene: 4. Per germline, CDR1 MNHEY and CDR2 SMNVEV (reference sequence). The CDR3 length is 15 residues. Treatment specified: roughly 18 received Ad26.COV2.S at low or high dose, single or two shots; roughly five received placebo; per-sample allocation not given. Day 63 following the first vaccine or placebo injection was when the samples were taken. Method: immunoSEQ multiplex PCR; TCRdb's copy keeps in-frame clones and lacks some. The sample lists about 440,000 clones, 80% to 95% occurring once. The sample here was peripheral blood, taken in a trial of Ad26.COV2.S vaccine versus placebo. This clonotype was sampled from a person between 18 and 65 years old who received the Ad26.COV2.S COVID-19 vaccine or a placebo. The gene calls are TRBV27 and TRBJ2-7; TRBD1 matches 10 bases. In DNA, the CDR3 is TGTGCCAGCAGTTTTAGAGGACAGGGGGCCTACGAGCAGTACTTC. It translates to CASSFRGQGAYEQYF.